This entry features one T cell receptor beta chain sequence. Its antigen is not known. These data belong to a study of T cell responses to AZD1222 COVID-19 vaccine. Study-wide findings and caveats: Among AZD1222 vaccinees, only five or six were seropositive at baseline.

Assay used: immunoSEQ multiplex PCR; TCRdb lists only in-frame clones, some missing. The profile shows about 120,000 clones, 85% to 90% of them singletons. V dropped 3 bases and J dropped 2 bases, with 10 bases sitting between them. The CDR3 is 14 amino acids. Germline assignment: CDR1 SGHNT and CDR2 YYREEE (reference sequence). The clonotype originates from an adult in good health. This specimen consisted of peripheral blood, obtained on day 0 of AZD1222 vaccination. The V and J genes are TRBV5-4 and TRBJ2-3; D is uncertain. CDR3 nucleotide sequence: TGTGCCAGCAGCTCCGAAGCTTACACAGATACGCAGTATTTT. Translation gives CASSSEAYTDTQYF.